This TCR beta chain originates from a study of T cell changes during pregnancy in multiple sclerosis. Germline V CDR1 and CDR2: LNHNV, YYDKDF (reference sequence). V lost 0 bases to trimming and J lost 9 bases, with 6 bases between them. CDR3 length equals 13 residues. The data were produced by immunoSEQ multiplex PCR, yet TCRdb's version contains in-frame clones alone and is incomplete. Of 70,000 to 95,000 clones in the sample, approximately 90% were seen once. The rearrangement links TRBV15 to TRBJ1-6; D ambiguous. This material consisted of peripheral blood, taken in the second trimester of pregnancy. The receptor comes from a female donor in good health, enrolled as a control in a pregnancy study. The CDR3 is CATSRDWASPLHF. Here the CDR3 DNA reads TGTGCCACCAGCAGAGATTGGGCTTCACCCCTCCACTTT.